This T cell receptor beta chain was found in a study of OX40 agonist ivuxolimab in advanced cancers. The overall study: Patients assigned to dose escalation were diagnosed with hepatocellular carcinoma, melanoma, renal cell or head and neck cancer.

The repertoire was sequenced with immunoSEQ multiplex PCR; TCRdb's copy has only in-frame clones and lacks some. There are under 85,000 clones in the sample; 90% to 95% occur only once, and around 4.4% lies in the top ten. The trim removed 4 bases at V and 4 bases at J, leaving 2 bases unmatched. The CDR3 covers 14 residues. CDR1 is MDHEN and CDR2 is SYDVKM in the germline V gene. Patients with a history of autoimmune disease or on systemic immunosuppression were excluded. The receptor comes from an adult with an advanced solid tumor such as melanoma, head and neck, liver or kidney cancer. The sequencing used CD4+ or CD8+ T cells sorted from blood, collected in a trial of the OX40 agonist ivuxolimab. The J gene is TRBJ2-5, the V gene TRBV28, with 11 nucleotides matching TRBD1. The DNA for the CDR3 is TGTGCCAGCAGTTCGGGACAGGGGGGAGAGACCCAGTACTTC. Protein: CASSSGQGGETQYF.